One and the same sample provided the 7 T cell receptor beta chains below, sequenced in a study of blood T cell repertoires in COVID-19. Clones were read by immunoSEQ multiplex PCR, and TCRdb kept only the in-frame ones, dropping some. This sample carries roughly 210,000 clones, around four fifths of them seen once, and the ten largest clones take roughly a tenth. Sequenced sample: peripheral blood. The receptors here all came from a woman of 80 years or more with COVID-19, enrolled during active disease.

CDR3 residues: CASRLGTGEEKLFF. CDR3 DNA: TGTGCCAGCAGGCTCGGGACAGGGGAGGAAAAACTGTTTTTT. The chain carries TRBV7-2 and TRBJ1-4, with 10 bases identical to TRBD1. The CDR3 has 14 residues. The junction had 6 bases not matched to a gene; V was cut back by 6 bases and J by 8 bases. Germline V lookup: CDR1 SGHTA, CDR2 FQGNSA.

The V gene is TRBV5-1, the J gene TRBJ2-6; weak D call: TRBD2 (5 bases). The V end was cut by 1 base, the J end by 2 bases, with 10 bases between. Germline V lookup: CDR1 SGHRS, CDR2 YFSETQ. The CDR3 runs to 16 residues. The CDR3 loop reads CASSLWGEAGANVLTF. The CDR3 coding sequence is TGCGCCAGCAGCTTGTGGGGAGAGGCTGGGGCCAACGTCCTGACTTTC.

J is TRBJ2-7 and V is TRBV28, with 8 bases aligning to TRBD1. The V segment lost 3 bases and the J segment 5 bases; nucleotides outside the gene matches: 6. The CDR3 spans 14 residues. The germline gives CDR1 MDHEN, CDR2 SYDVKM. The CDR3 here is CASSFFQGANEQYF. In DNA form, the CDR3 reads TGTGCCAGCAGTTTTTTCCAGGGGGCCAACGAGCAGTACTTC.

The chain has TRBV30 and TRBJ1-1; perhaps TRBD1 as D (5 bases). CDR1 is GTSNPN, CDR2 SVGIG, per germline (reference sequence). This CDR3 spans 11 amino acids. Between the trimmed V and J ends, which lost 4 bases and 7 bases, there was a span of 10 bases. The CDR3 DNA is TGTGCCTGGACAGGGAGGGTTGAAGCTTTCTTT. This gives the protein CAWTGRVEAFF. The whole variable domain, filled in from reference TRBV30 and TRBJ1-1, reads SQTIHQWPATLVQPVGSPLSLECTVEGTSNPNLYWYRQAAGRGLQLLFYSVGIGQISSEVPQNLSASRPQDRQFILSSKKLLLSDSGFYLCAWTGRVEAFFGQGTRLTVV.

The chain is built from TRBV27 and TRBJ1-5; D remains unclear. The germline gives CDR1 MNHEY, CDR2 SMNVEV (reference sequence). V was trimmed by 6 bases and J by 2 bases, leaving 8 bases between them. The CDR3 has 13 amino acids. CDR3 nucleotide sequence: TGTGCCAGCAGACTGTACGGCAATCAGCCCCAGCATTTT. It is translated as CASRLYGNQPQHF.

The chain combines TRBV5-1 with TRBJ2-1; tentatively, D is TRBD2 (5 bases). The germline V gene encodes CDR1 SGHRS and CDR2 YFSETQ. CDR3 size: 12 residues. V lost 3 bases and J 9 bases, leaving 10 bases between the germline ends. The CDR3 loop is CASSSPAGEQFF. CDR3 sequence (DNA): TGCGCCAGCAGCTCTCCGGCGGGTGAGCAGTTCTTC.

The rearrangement uses TRBV19 and TRBJ2-7, with 14 bases that match TRBD2. CDR1 LNHDA and CDR2 SQIVND come from the germline V gene (reference sequence). J gave up 6 bases and V 7 bases, and 5 bases lay outside the gene matches. The CDR3 has 14 residues. The CDR3 is CASKPGLAGGEQYF. The CDR3 DNA follows: TGTGCCAGTAAACCCGGACTAGCGGGGGGCGAGCAGTACTTC.